Listed below are T cell receptor beta chains from one sample, sequenced in a study of siplizumab effects on memory and regulatory T cells. Profiled with immunoSEQ multiplex PCR; TCRdb holds only in-frame clones, not every one. The data hold about 97,000 clones, with nearly 95% observed a single time. The source material was non-Treg CD4+ T cells sorted from blood. These receptors were taken from a human donor in good health. Each CDR3 is given with its conserved first and last residue. The D gene is left open where the match is weak. Not every row has a clone size; where given, it reads once, few, many or a size class.

j_call d_call clone_size v_call cdr3_nt cdr3_aa
TRBJ2-2 NA NA TRBV7-6 TGTGCCAGCAGCTTAAACAGGGCGAACGGGGAGCTGTTTTTT CASSLNRANGELFF
TRBJ1-1 NA NA TRBV28 TGTGCCAGCATGCAGATCTTGAACACTGAAGCTTTCTTT CASMQILNTEAFF
TRBJ2-7 NA NA TRBV18 TGTGCCAGCTCACCAATCTCGGGGCAGGGAGGCGGCGAGCAGTACTTC CASSPISGQGGGEQYF
TRBJ1-3 NA NA TRBV19 TGTGCCAGTATATCCGACTGGAGCTCTGGAAACACCATATATTTT CASISDWSSGNTIYF
TRBJ2-5 NA NA TRBV18 TGTGCCAGCTCACCGGCGGATAGTCGAGAGACCCAGTACTTC CASSPADSRETQYF
TRBJ1-1 TRBD1 NA TRBV28 TGTGCCAGCAGTTTATGGGGACAGCACACTGAAGCTTTCTTT CASSLWGQHTEAFF
TRBJ1-5 NA NA TRBV5-3 TGTGCCAGAACCCTCACCAGTTTGTATAGCAATCAGCCCCAGCATTTT CARTLTSLYSNQPQHF
TRBJ2-7 NA NA TRBV2 TGTGCCAGCAGGGTCAGGACCTACGAGCAGTACTTC CASRVRTYEQYF
TRBJ2-3 TRBD1 NA TRBV5-4 TGTGCCAGCAGCTTTCAGGGGGCTCAGGATACGCAGTATTTT CASSFQGAQDTQYF
TRBJ2-5 NA NA TRBV2 TGTGCCAGCAGTGGAAATAGGCGAGAGACCCAGTACTTC CASSGNRRETQYF
TRBJ1-1 NA NA TRBV6-6 TGTGCCAGCAGTTACGGGGGCATGAACACTGAAGCTTTCTTT CASSYGGMNTEAFF
TRBJ2-7 TRBD2 once TRBV9 TGTGCCAGCAGCGTAGGGAATAGCGGGGGAAACGAGCAGTACTTC CASSVGNSGGNEQYF
TRBJ2-2 TRBD2 NA TRBV5-4 TGTGCCAGTCTGCAGCGGGAGGGAAACACCGGGGAGCTGTTTTTT CASLQREGNTGELFF
TRBJ2-3 NA NA TRBV7-2 TGTGTCACACGGCGGGAAAGGGGAGCAGATACGCAGTATTTT CVTRRERGADTQYF
TRBJ2-1 NA NA TRBV30 TGTGCCTGGAGGGGCATTAGCGGAAGCTCCTACAATGAGCAGTTCTTC CAWRGISGSSYNEQFF
TRBJ1-1 NA NA TRBV10-3 TGTGCCATCAGGAAGGACAGGAACACTGAAGCTTTCTTT CAIRKDRNTEAFF
TRBJ2-1 NA NA TRBV19 TGTGCCAGTAGAAGACAGGGAGGGGACAATGAGCAGTTCTTC CASRRQGGDNEQFF